The rows below give T cell receptor beta chains drawn from one sample of a study of CD8+ T cells in alopecia areata. Profiled with immunoSEQ multiplex PCR; TCRdb holds only in-frame clones, not every one. The sample comprises about 140,000 clones, 86% of which are singletons, and over 10% rests with the top ten. The sample was CD8+ T cells sorted from blood, taken at week 4, from a patient treated with tofacitinib. These receptors all come from a human donor with alopecia areata. Both conserved end residues are trimmed from each CDR3.

V	CDR3
TRBV4-1	ASSQGLQGTDTQY
TRBV15	ATSRDRGTEAF
TRBV5-1	ASSMWDSTYEQY
TRBV27	ASSPIPAGGPREQY
TRBV2	ASSGDSTDTQY
TRBV7-9	ASSEDRGDQPQH
TRBV18	ASSQGLAGSLSSSYNEQF
TRBV11-2	ASSLGSVTEAF
TRBV4-1	ASSPRRGGSYNEQF
TRBV5-1	ASSLVLLSYEQY
TRBV2	ASKGSTEQY